This entry concerns a single T cell receptor beta chain. Its target is not known. The length of the CDR3 is 15 residues. V lost 0 bases and J 0 bases, leaving 9 bases between the germline ends. The V gene's germline CDR1 is MGHRA and CDR2 YSYEKL. This sample's RNA came from whole unsorted tissue. More than 3 cm separated this lung sample from the edge of the tumor. Three rounds of nested PCR, following a modified ARM-PCR protocol, produced the TCRbeta library. Via MiXCR, TCRdb re-called the multiplex PCR reads, giving one row per CDR3 protein. This sample has about 100,000 distinct CDR3 sequences, with 50% to 70% found just once. The data originate from a study of tumor and adjacent non-tumor tissue in lung cancer. The overall study: About 4.17 million productive TCRbeta reads were obtained per sample on average. Study-level results: Tumor TCR diversity, when higher, was linked to shorter survival. In normal lung, the top 100 clones were significantly more dominant than in tumor.

This TCR derives from a man aged 30 to 45 with non-small cell lung cancer. The V and J genes are TRBV4-1 and TRBJ2-7; D unresolved. Input material: distant non-tumor lung tissue. In DNA, the CDR3 is TGCGCCAGCAGCCAAGACTTTGAGTACTCCTACGAGCAGTACTTC. Its translation: CASSQDFEYSYEQYF.